This is a list of T cell receptor beta chains from one sample in a study of glioma-infiltrating T cells after dendritic cell vaccination. Sequencing was performed with immunoSEQ multiplex PCR; in TCRdb, only in-frame clones are kept and a portion is missing. The sample has tens of thousands of clones; approximately 80% are singletons. Source: blood, taken before dendritic cell vaccination. The receptors originated from a human donor with glioblastoma. Each CDR3 is given with its conserved first and last residue. Fields, in order: clone size, J gene, V gene, D gene, CDR3 protein, CDR3 DNA. D genes are given only for firm matches. Clone size is given for some rows only: seen once, a few or many times, or a class if the clone is expanded.

>once|TRBJ2-3|TRBV18|NA
CASSPAGRTSTDTQYF
TGTGCCAGCTCACCAGCGGGGAGAACTAGCACAGATACGCAGTATTTT
>NA|TRBJ1-1|TRBV13|TRBD1
CASSRPSGGAFF
TGTGCCAGCAGCCGACCCTCAGGGGGAGCTTTCTTT
>NA|TRBJ2-1|TRBV13|TRBD2
CASSIPYPSGTYNEQFF
TGTGCCAGCAGCATCCCTTATCCTAGCGGTACCTACAATGAGCAGTTCTTC
>NA|TRBJ1-2|TRBV27|NA
CASSTRPGENGYTF
TGTGCCAGCAGTACCAGGCCGGGAGAAAATGGCTACACCTTC
>few|TRBJ1-1|TRBV7-9|NA
CASSRTATNTEAFF
TGTGCCAGCAGCCGGACAGCCACTAACACTGAAGCTTTCTTT
>NA|TRBJ2-5|TRBV7-9|NA
CASSPSETQYF
TGTGCCAGCAGTCCTTCCGAGACCCAGTACTTC
>NA|TRBJ2-2|TRBV4-1|TRBD2
CASSQELSGRINGELFF
TGCGCCAGCAGCCAAGAACTGAGCGGGAGAATAAACGGGGAGCTGTTTTTT
>NA|TRBJ2-2|TRBV14|NA
CASSSGTRTGELFF
TGTGCCAGCAGCTCCGGGACACGCACCGGGGAGCTGTTTTTT
>NA|TRBJ2-3|TRBV7-9|TRBD1
CASTNGGQLADTQYF
TGTGCCAGCACCAATGGGGGACAGCTTGCAGATACGCAGTATTTT
>NA|TRBJ2-3|TRBV5-1|TRBD2
CASSLVSGGGGPDTQYF
TGCGCCAGCAGCTTGGTCTCTGGCGGGGGGGGCCCCGATACGCAGTATTTT
>NA|TRBJ2-1|TRBV25-1|TRBD1
CASSEYLDRGYNEQFF
TGTGCCAGCAGTGAATATCTGGACAGGGGCTACAATGAGCAGTTCTTC
>NA|TRBJ2-1|TRBV9|NA
CASSYGGPDEQFF
TGTGCCAGCAGTTACGGAGGGCCGGATGAGCAGTTCTTC
>once|TRBJ1-1|TRBV6-1|TRBD1
CASRPGQGSDTEAFF
TGTGCCAGCAGGCCGGGACAGGGCAGCGACACTGAAGCTTTCTTT
>NA|TRBJ2-3|TRBV7-9|NA
CASSPLRPGGATDTQYF
TGTGCCAGCAGCCCGCTCCGGCCCGGTGGGGCCACAGATACGCAGTATTTT
>NA|TRBJ1-3|TRBV5-4|TRBD1
CASSQQQGAGNTIYF
TGTGCCAGCAGCCAGCAGCAGGGGGCAGGAAACACCATATATTTT
>NA|TRBJ2-7|TRBV19|NA
CASSPTQGTYYEQYF
TGTGCCAGTAGTCCCACGCAGGGGACGTACTACGAGCAGTACTTC
>few|TRBJ1-4|TRBV7-2|NA
CASRRGSTREKLFF
TGTGCCAGCAGGCGGGGTTCCACCCGGGAAAAACTGTTTTTT